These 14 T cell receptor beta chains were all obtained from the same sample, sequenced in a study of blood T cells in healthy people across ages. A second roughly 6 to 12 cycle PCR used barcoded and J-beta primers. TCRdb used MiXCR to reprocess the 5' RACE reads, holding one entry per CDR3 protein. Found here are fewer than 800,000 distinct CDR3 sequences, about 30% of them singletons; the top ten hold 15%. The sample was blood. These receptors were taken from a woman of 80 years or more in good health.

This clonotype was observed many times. CDR3 residues: CASSPWAREEETQYF. The CDR3 DNA reads as TGTGCCAGCAGCCCCTGGGCCCGGGAGGAGGAGACCCAGTACTTC. V and J are TRBV7-9 and TRBJ2-5, with TRBD2 matching over 7 bases. Germline-derived CDR1 and CDR2 are SEHNR and FQNEAQ (reference sequence). Trimming removed 5 bases from V and 5 bases from J; junction bases left unmatched: 11. The CDR3 sequence is 15 residues long.

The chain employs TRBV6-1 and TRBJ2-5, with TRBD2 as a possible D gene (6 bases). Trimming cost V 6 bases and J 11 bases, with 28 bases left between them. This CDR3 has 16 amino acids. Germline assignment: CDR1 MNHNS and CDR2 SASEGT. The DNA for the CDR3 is TGTGCCAGCAGGCCCGGGGGAAGGGCCTTAGGGATCGGGCAGTACTTC. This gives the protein CASRPGGRALGIGQYF.

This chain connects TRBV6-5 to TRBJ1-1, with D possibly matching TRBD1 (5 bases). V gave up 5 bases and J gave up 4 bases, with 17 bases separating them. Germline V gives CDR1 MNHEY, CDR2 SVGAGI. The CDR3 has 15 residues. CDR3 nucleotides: TGTGCCAGCAGTCGACCGGGACTGGGAGGCACTGAAGCTTTCTTT. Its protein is CASSRPGLGGTEAFF.

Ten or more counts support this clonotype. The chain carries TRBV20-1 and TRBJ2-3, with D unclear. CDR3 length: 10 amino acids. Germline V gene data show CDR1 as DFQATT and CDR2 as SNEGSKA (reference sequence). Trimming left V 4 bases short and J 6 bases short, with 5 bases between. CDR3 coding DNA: TGCAGTGCTATAATCGATACGCAGTATTTT. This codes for CSAIIDTQYF.

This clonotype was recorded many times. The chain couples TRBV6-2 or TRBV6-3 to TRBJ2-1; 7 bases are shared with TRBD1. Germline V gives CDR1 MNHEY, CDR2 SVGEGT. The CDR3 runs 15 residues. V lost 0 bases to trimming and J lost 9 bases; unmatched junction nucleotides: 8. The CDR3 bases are TGTGCCAGCAGTTACTCGCGAACAGGGGTTGGTGAGCAGTTCTTC. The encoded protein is CASSYSRTGVGEQFF.

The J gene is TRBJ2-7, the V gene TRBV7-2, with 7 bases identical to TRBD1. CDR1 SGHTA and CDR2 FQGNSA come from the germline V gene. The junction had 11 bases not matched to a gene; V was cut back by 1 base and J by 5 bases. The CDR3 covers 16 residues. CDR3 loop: CASSLVGDRDLDEQYF. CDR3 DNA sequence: TGTGCCAGCAGCTTAGTAGGGGACAGAGACCTCGACGAGCAGTACTTC.

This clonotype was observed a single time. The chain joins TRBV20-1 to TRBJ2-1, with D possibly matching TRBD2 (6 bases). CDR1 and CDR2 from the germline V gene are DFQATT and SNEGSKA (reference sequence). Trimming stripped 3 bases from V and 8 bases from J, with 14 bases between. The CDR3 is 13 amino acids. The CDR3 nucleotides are TGCAGTGCTAGGAGGGAGGTTTTTTATGAGCAGTTCTTC. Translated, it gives CSARREVFYEQFF.

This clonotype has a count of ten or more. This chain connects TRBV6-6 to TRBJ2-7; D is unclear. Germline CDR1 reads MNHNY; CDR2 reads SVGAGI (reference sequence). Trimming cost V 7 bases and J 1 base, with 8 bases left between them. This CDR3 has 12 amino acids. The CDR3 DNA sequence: TGTGCCAGCAACGGTGTATCCTACGAGCAGTACTTC. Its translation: CASNGVSYEQYF.

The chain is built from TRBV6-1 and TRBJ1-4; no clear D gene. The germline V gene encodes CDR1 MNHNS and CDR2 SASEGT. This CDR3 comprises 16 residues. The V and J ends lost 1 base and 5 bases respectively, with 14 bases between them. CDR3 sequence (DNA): TGTGCCAGCAGTGAAGGTCCCTCGGCCCGGAATGAAAAACTGTTTTTT. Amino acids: CASSEGPSARNEKLFF.

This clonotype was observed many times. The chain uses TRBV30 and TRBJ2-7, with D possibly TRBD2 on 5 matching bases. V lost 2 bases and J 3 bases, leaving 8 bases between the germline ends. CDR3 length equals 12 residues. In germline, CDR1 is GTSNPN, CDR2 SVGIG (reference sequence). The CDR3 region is CAWSIGSYEQYF. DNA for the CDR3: TGTGCCTGGAGTATAGGGAGCTACGAGCAGTACTTC. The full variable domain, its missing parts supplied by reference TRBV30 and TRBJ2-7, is SQTIHQWPATLVQPVGSPLSLECTVEGTSNPNLYWYRQAAGRGLQLLFYSVGIGQISSEVPQNLSASRPQDRQFILSSKKLLLSDSGFYLCAWSIGSYEQYFGPGTRLTVT.

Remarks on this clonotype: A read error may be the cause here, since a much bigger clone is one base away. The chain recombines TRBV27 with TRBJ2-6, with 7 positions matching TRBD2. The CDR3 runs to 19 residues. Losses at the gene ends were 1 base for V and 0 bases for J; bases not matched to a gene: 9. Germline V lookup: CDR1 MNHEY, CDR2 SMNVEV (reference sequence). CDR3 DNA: TGTGCCAGCAGTTTATTTCCTACTAGCGTCCCCTCTGGGGCCAACGTCCTGACTTTC. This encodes CASSLFPTSVPSGANVLTF.

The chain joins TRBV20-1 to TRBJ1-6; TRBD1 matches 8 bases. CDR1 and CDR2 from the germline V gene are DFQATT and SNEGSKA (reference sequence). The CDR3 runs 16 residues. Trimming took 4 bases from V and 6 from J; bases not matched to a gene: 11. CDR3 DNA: TGCAGTGCTACGCTTTCAGGGGGCTTAAGTAATTCACCCCTCCACTTT. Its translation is CSATLSGGLSNSPLHF.

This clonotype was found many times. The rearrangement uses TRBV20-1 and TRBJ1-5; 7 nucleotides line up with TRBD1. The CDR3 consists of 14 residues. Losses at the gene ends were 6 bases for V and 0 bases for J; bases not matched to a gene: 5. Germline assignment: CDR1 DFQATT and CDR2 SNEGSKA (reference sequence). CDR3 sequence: CSAYGQDSNQPQHF. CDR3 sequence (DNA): TGCAGTGCCTATGGACAGGATAGCAATCAGCCCCAGCATTTT.

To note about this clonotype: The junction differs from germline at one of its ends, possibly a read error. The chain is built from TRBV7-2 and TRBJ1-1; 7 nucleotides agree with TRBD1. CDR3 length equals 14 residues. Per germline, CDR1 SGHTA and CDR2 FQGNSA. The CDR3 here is CASSLKTGVTETFF. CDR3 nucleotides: TGTGCCAGCAGCTTAAAAACAGGGGTCACTGAAACTTTCTTT.